This T cell receptor (beta chain) appears in the sequencing data of a study of T cell responses to AZD1222 COVID-19 vaccine (dated by TCRdb to the early 2020s). Describing the broader study: AZD1222 recipients given second doses at about 4 weeks or at about 12 weeks were pooled, since spike-specific TCR depth and breadth were not found to differ between the two schedules. TCR sequencing covered 230 to 250 trial participants: nearly 210 given two doses of AZD1222 and 26 given two doses of MenACWY control vaccine. Enrollment into the trials was organized by age into subgroups of 18-55, 56-69 and 70-plus years, and those subgroups contained approximately 160, 26 and 62 TCR-sequenced participants, respectively.

The CDR3 regions of human TCRbeta chains were subjected to immunosequencing. Under the source paper's analysis protocol: TCRs in the repertoires were matched against a reference library of SARS-CoV-2-specific TCRs that had been generated with the MIRA antigen-specificity platform. Breadth was defined as the fraction of unique TCRs that were SARS-CoV-2-associated, and depth was defined as the fraction of total T cells that were SARS-CoV-2-associated. Using the MIRA data, every spike-specific TCR was mapped to the spike region that the TCR reacted to and assigned to either a CD4 or a CD8 class. Log10-transformed breadth and depth values were compared by one-way ANOVA with Sidak's multiple comparisons tests. In TCRdb, the immuneACCESS table is reduced to in-frame sequences with V and J assigned. These tables do not hold every clone; where another copy was compared, an unresolved V gene accounts for under half, and the others remain unexplained. V, J and clone size derive from that table, while D and trimming were established from the DNA sequence. The sample has 84,000 or so clones on record, roughly nine tenths of them singletons. The ten most abundant clones make up 2.2% of the sample.

V is clipped by 4 bases and J by 0 bases, and the sequence between their germline boundaries is 7 bases long. CDR1 and CDR2, per the germline V gene (reference sequence), are GTSNPN and SVGIG. Counted from cysteine to phenylalanine, this CDR3 has 14 amino acids. Only the CDR3 portion is preserved as DNA: 42 bases, with reading frame beginning at the first base. The full study reports these points: Only five to seven AZD1222 recipients were SARS-CoV-2 seropositive at baseline, limiting conclusions about previously exposed vaccinees. After two AZD1222 doses, spike-specific TCR breadth and depth were significantly higher than at day 0 and than in MenACWY recipients. Participants were mostly white British, with more females than males. The authors suggested clonal diversity may have been underestimated. Vaccine-associated CD4 TCRs spanned the whole spike protein, with dominant responses in regions 160-218 and 743-854. Reportedly, close to half of the unique spike-specific TCRs recognized epitopes lying outside the regions that are mutated in the B.1.351 and B.1.1.7 variants. In the small 56-69-year group, the increase in depth fell short of significance, most likely because of low power. Because no samples from the day 14 peak response were available, repertoires could be characterized only after the peak T cell response.

With regard to this clone: The antigen it recognizes is unknown. The input lacks base qualities; no much larger clone sits a single base away.

Taken with the paper, the label for time point translates to: baseline before first vaccination. Samples from vaccinated people were obtained from the UK trials COV001 and COV002, which included a single-blind randomized controlled phase 2/3 trial of AZD1222 (ChAdOx1 nCoV-19) in healthy adults. Trial participant PBMC samples were collected at day 0 and day 28 after the second dose for TCRbeta chain sequencing. The chain joins TRBV30 to TRBJ2-6; too little of a D gene remains to name it. This specimen consisted of peripheral blood, obtained on day 0 of AZD1222 vaccination. This sequence originates from an adult in good health. For the CDR3, the sequence is CAWTRNSGANVLTF. The DNA is as follows: TGTGCCTGGACCCGCAACTCTGGGGCCAACGTCCTGACTTTC.